Listed below are T cell receptor beta chains from one sample, sequenced in a study of cytomegalovirus exposure and HLA in healthy donors. The assay was immunoSEQ multiplex PCR, and TCRdb's table has in-frame clones only and misses some. The data contain approximately 190,000 clones, about 87% of them seen just once; the ten biggest clones take up around 1.4%. Sequencing was done on a sample of PBMCs. These TCRs come from a man younger than 40 in good health and CMV-seronegative. The CDR3 runs from the conserved cysteine through the conserved F or W. Each record gives: clone size, D gene, J gene, V gene, CDR3 DNA, CDR3 protein. D genes are given only for firm matches. Clone sizes are given selectively: once, few, many, or a class where the clone is expanded.

size: NA; D: TRBD2; J: TRBJ2-5; V: TRBV5-5; DNA: TGTGCCAGCAGCCCGGGACTAGCGGGGGGGTCCCAAGAGACCCAGTACTTC; CDR3: CASSPGLAGGSQETQYF
size: NA; D: NA; J: TRBJ2-5; V: TRBV27; DNA: TGTGCCAGCAGTTTCGGGGAGCAGTACTTC; CDR3: CASSFGEQYF
size: NA; D: TRBD1; J: TRBJ2-2; V: TRBV19; DNA: TGTGCCAGCCTTACTTCCAACAGGGGGACCGGGGAGCTGTTTTTT; CDR3: CASLTSNRGTGELFF
size: NA; D: NA; J: TRBJ1-2; V: TRBV28; DNA: TGTGCCAGCAGTTCCCAGGACAGAACACTCTATGGCTACACCTTC; CDR3: CASSSQDRTLYGYTF
size: NA; D: NA; J: TRBJ1-1; V: TRBV5-1; DNA: TGCGCCAGCAGCTTGGATGGAGGGGTGAGCACTGAAGCTTTCTTT; CDR3: CASSLDGGVSTEAFF
size: NA; D: TRBD2; J: TRBJ2-3; V: TRBV2; DNA: TGTGCCAGCAGGTCGGGGGGGGCATATACAGATACGCAGTATTTT; CDR3: CASRSGGAYTDTQYF
size: NA; D: TRBD2; J: TRBJ2-1; V: TRBV5-1; DNA: TGCGCCAGCAGCTTGGCGACTAGCGGAGCAAATGAGCAGTTCTTC; CDR3: CASSLATSGANEQFF
size: once; D: NA; J: TRBJ1-1; V: TRBV7-9; DNA: TGTTCCAGCAGCTATCGTTCCGGGATCAACACTGAAGCTTTCTTT; CDR3: CSSSYRSGINTEAFF
size: NA; D: NA; J: TRBJ2-2; V: TRBV5-6; DNA: TGTGCCAGCAGCTTAATACATTGGGAACGGGGGAACACCGGGGAGCTGTTTTTT; CDR3: CASSLIHWERGNTGELFF
size: NA; D: NA; J: TRBJ2-7; V: TRBV19; DNA: TGTGCCAGTAGTATCACGGGAGAGGCTCGGTACGAGCAGTACTTC; CDR3: CASSITGEARYEQYF
size: NA; D: NA; J: TRBJ2-5; V: TRBV28; DNA: TGTGCCAGCACCCATCAGGGGGAGACCCAGTACTTC; CDR3: CASTHQGETQYF
size: NA; D: NA; J: TRBJ1-1; V: TRBV9; DNA: TGTGCCAGCAGCGCAGGGGATAACACTGAAGCTTTCTTT; CDR3: CASSAGDNTEAFF
size: NA; D: NA; J: TRBJ2-1; V: TRBV19; DNA: TGTGCCAGTAGTCCGCTGGACACGAGCTCCTACAATGAGCAGTTCTTC; CDR3: CASSPLDTSSYNEQFF
size: NA; D: NA; J: TRBJ1-3; V: TRBV28; DNA: TGTGCCAGCTATACTGGAAACACCATATATTTT; CDR3: CASYTGNTIYF
size: NA; D: TRBD1; J: TRBJ1-3; V: TRBV29-1; DNA: TGCAGCTTCCGGGACAGGGCCGGAAACACCATATATTTT; CDR3: CSFRDRAGNTIYF
size: NA; D: NA; J: TRBJ1-2; V: TRBV28; DNA: TGTGCCAGCAGTTCTTCCTATGGCTACACCTTC; CDR3: CASSSSYGYTF
size: NA; D: TRBD1; J: TRBJ1-5; V: TRBV7-9; DNA: TGTTCCAGCAGCGACACAGGGGGAGTGTATCAGCCCCAGCATTTT; CDR3: CSSSDTGGVYQPQHF
size: NA; D: NA; J: TRBJ1-4; V: TRBV28; DNA: TGTGCCAGCAGTGTAGGGACAAAAGATGAAAAACTGTTTTTT; CDR3: CASSVGTKDEKLFF
size: NA; D: TRBD1; J: TRBJ1-5; V: TRBV28; DNA: TGTGCCAGCTTCGACAGGGTTCAGCCCCAGCATTTT; CDR3: CASFDRVQPQHF
size: NA; D: TRBD1; J: TRBJ2-4; V: TRBV19; DNA: TGTGCCAGTAGTATAGACAGACAGGGGGCTCTGAACATTCAGTACTTC; CDR3: CASSIDRQGALNIQYF
size: NA; D: NA; J: TRBJ2-1; V: TRBV10-1; DNA: TGCGCCAGCAGTGAGGGACGACAGGAGTACAATGAGCAGTTCTTC; CDR3: CASSEGRQEYNEQFF
size: NA; D: TRBD1; J: TRBJ2-7; V: TRBV6-5; DNA: TGTGCCAGCAGTTTGACAGGGGCCTACGAGCAGTACTTC; CDR3: CASSLTGAYEQYF
size: few; D: NA; J: TRBJ1-2; V: TRBV13; DNA: TGTGCCAGCAGCTTGACAGATTCGCGCTGGGGCTACACCTTC; CDR3: CASSLTDSRWGYTF
size: NA; D: NA; J: TRBJ2-2; V: TRBV7-7; DNA: TGTGCTAGCAGCTTAGGCGTGGCCGGGGAGCTGTTTTTT; CDR3: CASSLGVAGELFF
size: NA; D: NA; J: TRBJ2-1; V: TRBV2; DNA: TGTGCCAGCAGTGAATTAAGGAGCTCCTACAATGAGCAGTTCTTC; CDR3: CASSELRSSYNEQFF
size: NA; D: TRBD2; J: TRBJ2-1; V: TRBV27; DNA: TGTGCCAGCAGTACGACGAGTGGGGCTAGCGGAGGGAGCTCCTACAATGAGCAGTTCTTC; CDR3: CASSTTSGASGGSSYNEQFF
size: NA; D: TRBD1; J: TRBJ1-5; V: TRBV7-9; DNA: TGTTCCAGCAGCTTAGCAGGGACAGGCAATCAGCCCCAGCATTTT; CDR3: CSSSLAGTGNQPQHF